The clone carrying this T cell receptor beta chain has only a few counts. TCRdb called the 5' RACE reads again in MiXCR, with one record for every CDR3 protein. The table lists nearly 110,000 distinct CDR3 sequences, roughly 12% of them singletons. This sample was included in a study of T-cell memory formation after mild COVID-19. Overall study context: TCR clusters mostly belonged to single donors.

Germline V lookup: CDR1 SQVTM, CDR2 ANQGSEA. The CDR3 runs 12 residues. The V and J ends lost 0 bases and 17 bases, in that order; junction bases with no gene match: 8. V usage is TRBV29-1 and J usage is TRBJ1-4; 8 bases align to TRBD1. The sample was PBMCs or a T cell subset sorted from them (not recorded which). The sequence came from an adult woman who had mild COVID-19 (a few samples of this study predate the infection). Cell type and time point are not known. CDR3 loop: CSVEDGRQGRFF. CDR3 nucleotides: TGCAGCGTTGAAGATGGGCGACAGGGGCGCTTTTTT.